The 12 T cell receptor beta chains given below trace back to one sample, sequenced in a study of neoadjuvant anti-PD-1 for oral cavity cancer. Time point meaning: after neoadjuvant nivolumab, at surgical resection. Clones were read by immunoSEQ multiplex PCR, and TCRdb kept only the in-frame ones, dropping some. The profile covers approximately 10,000 clones, with about four fifths appearing a single time and roughly 3.7% taken by the ten largest. The sequences come from PBMCs, collected after nivolumab (anti-PD-1) treatment. The receptors originated from a person between 35 and 79 years old with oral cavity squamous cell carcinoma.

The rearrangement joins TRBV7-8 to TRBJ1-1; no definite D call. Trimming took 1 base from V and 4 from J, leaving 13 bases between them. CDR1 and CDR2 from the germline V gene are SGHVS and FQNEAQ. The CDR3 extends over 15 amino acids. The CDR3 bases are TGTGCCAGCAGCTTAGGTACGGGTTTCGCCACTGAAGCTTTCTTT. The encoded protein is CASSLGTGFATEAFF. Drawing the rest from reference TRBV7-8 and TRBJ1-1, the complete variable domain is GAGVSQSPRYKVAKRGQDVALRCDPISGHVSLFWYQQALGQGPEFLTYFQNEAQLDKSGLPSDRFFAERPEGSVSTLKIQRTQQEDSAVYLCASSLGTGFATEAFFGQGTRLTVV.

This clone was counted a few times. In DNA, the CDR3 is TGTGCCAGTAGGAGGCCGGGACAGGGGAACACCGGGGAGCTGTTTTTT. Its protein product is CASRRPGQGNTGELFF. The chain combines TRBV19 with TRBJ2-2; the match to TRBD1 covers 9 bases. V lost 6 bases and J lost 1; bases outside the gene matches: 6. There are 16 residues in the CDR3. Germline V gene sequence: CDR1 LNHDA, CDR2 SQIVND (reference sequence).

This chain joins TRBV14 and TRBJ2-7, with 8 nucleotides matching TRBD2. The germline gives CDR1 SGHDN, CDR2 FVKESK. The CDR3 runs to 15 residues. The ends lost 1 base at V and 6 bases at J; junction bases unmatched: 8. DNA of the CDR3: TGTGCCAGCAGCCAAGGAGGAGCGGGAGTGAGCGAGCAGTACTTC. This encodes CASSQGGAGVSEQYF.

The chain carries TRBV5-8 and TRBJ1-5; 7 bases map to TRBD1. CDR1 and CDR2 from the germline V gene are SGHTS and YDEGEE. Trimming removed 0 bases from V and 7 bases from J; junction bases left unmatched: 7. This CDR3 has 15 amino acids. The CDR3 DNA reads as TGTGCCAGCAGCTTGGGTGACAGGGATGAGCAGCCCCAGCATTTT. Translating gives CASSLGDRDEQPQHF.

This chain connects TRBV27 to TRBJ2-7, with 9 bases identical to TRBD2. There are 14 residues in the CDR3. The germline V gene has CDR1 MNHEY and CDR2 SMNVEV (reference sequence). J was trimmed by 3 bases and V by 6 bases; bases with no gene match: 6. The CDR3 here is CASSLSGGYYEQYF. CDR3 sequence (DNA): TGTGCCAGCAGCCTTAGCGGGGGTTACTACGAGCAGTACTTC.

The chain recombines TRBV11-2 with TRBJ2-1; D is unclear. CDR1 is SGHAT and CDR2 is FQNNGV in the germline V gene. There are 13 residues in the CDR3. V lost 0 bases and J 7 bases, leaving 7 bases between the germline ends. CDR3 bases: TGTGCCAGCAGCTTAGAAGGGCTGAATGAGCAGTTCTTC. Translated: CASSLEGLNEQFF.

This chain joins TRBV9 and TRBJ1-3, with a possible D match to TRBD1 (6 bases). V was shortened by 7 bases and J by 8 bases, with 19 bases between the two germline ends. There are 14 residues in the CDR3. Germline V CDR1 and CDR2: SGDLS, YYNGEE. The CDR3 region has the DNA TGTGCCAGCGCCTCCGGGGGGGGGCTTGACACCATATATTTT. Protein product: CASASGGGLDTIYF. Based on the CDR3 plus reference TRBV9 and TRBJ1-3, the full variable domain is DSGVTQTPKHLITATGQRVTLRCSPRSGDLSVYWYQQSLDQGLQFLIQYYNGEERAKGNILERFSAQQFPDLHSELNLSSLELGDSALYFCASASGGGLDTIYFGEGSWLTVV.

The rearrangement links TRBV6-5 to TRBJ2-2; TRBD1 matches 8 bases. The CDR3 contains 14 residues. Germline V gene lookup returns CDR1 MNHEY and CDR2 SVGAGI. The V and J ends lost 4 bases and 8 bases, in that order; junction bases with no gene match: 6. CDR3: CASSLGQGRGELFF. CDR3 DNA: TGTGCCAGCAGTTTAGGACAGGGAAGGGGGGAGCTGTTTTTT.

This clone was recorded once. This chain connects TRBV29-1 to TRBJ2-6; D is perhaps TRBD2 (6 bases). Germline CDR1 SQVTM, CDR2 ANQGSEA. This CDR3 has 15 residues. V lost 6 bases, J lost 0 bases, and 12 bases lay in between. CDR3 nucleotide sequence: TGCAGCGTCGGCCTGGGGGGCTCTGGGGCCAACGTCCTGACTTTC. Protein product: CSVGLGGSGANVLTF.

The chain employs TRBV25-1 and TRBJ2-7; 7 bases map to TRBD2. The CDR3 sequence is 15 residues long. The trim removed 5 bases at V and 2 bases at J, leaving 9 bases unmatched. CDR1 MGHDK and CDR2 SYGVNS come from the germline V gene. CDR3 loop: CASSRKAGVAYEQYF. The CDR3 nucleotides read TGTGCCAGCAGTAGGAAGGCGGGAGTGGCCTACGAGCAGTACTTC.

This clone was seen a single time. This chain uses TRBV2 with TRBJ2-7; possible D gene TRBD1, 6 bases. Looked up from germline, CDR1 is SNHLY and CDR2 is FYNNEI. This CDR3 contains 13 residues. V was pared by 6 bases and J by 5 bases, with 14 bases between. The CDR3 here is CASSATGRDEQYF. The CDR3, as DNA: TGTGCCAGCAGCGCTACAGGGCGCGACGAGCAGTACTTC. Looking up the rest from reference TRBV2 and TRBJ2-7 gives the full variable domain: EPEVTQTPSHQVTQMGQEVILRCVPISNHLYFYWYRQILGQKVEFLVSFYNNEISEKSEIFDDQFSVERPDGSNFTLKIRSTKLEDSAMYFCASSATGRDEQYFGPGTRLTVT.

The rearrangement joins TRBV28 to TRBJ2-3, with no clear D. Germline CDR1 reads MDHEN; CDR2 reads SYDVKM. The germline V and J ends were trimmed by 6 bases and 0 bases, with 4 bases remaining between them. The CDR3 is 12 residues long. CDR3: CASSPSTDTQYF. The CDR3 DNA follows: TGTGCCAGCAGCCCAAGCACAGATACGCAGTATTTT. The full variable domain, in which reference TRBV28 and TRBJ2-3 provide the parts outside the CDR3, is DVKVTQSSRYLVKRTGEKVFLECVQDMDHENMFWYRQDPGLGLRLIYFSYDVKMKEKGDIPEGYSVSREKKERFSLILESASTNQTSMYLCASSPSTDTQYFGPGTRLTVL.